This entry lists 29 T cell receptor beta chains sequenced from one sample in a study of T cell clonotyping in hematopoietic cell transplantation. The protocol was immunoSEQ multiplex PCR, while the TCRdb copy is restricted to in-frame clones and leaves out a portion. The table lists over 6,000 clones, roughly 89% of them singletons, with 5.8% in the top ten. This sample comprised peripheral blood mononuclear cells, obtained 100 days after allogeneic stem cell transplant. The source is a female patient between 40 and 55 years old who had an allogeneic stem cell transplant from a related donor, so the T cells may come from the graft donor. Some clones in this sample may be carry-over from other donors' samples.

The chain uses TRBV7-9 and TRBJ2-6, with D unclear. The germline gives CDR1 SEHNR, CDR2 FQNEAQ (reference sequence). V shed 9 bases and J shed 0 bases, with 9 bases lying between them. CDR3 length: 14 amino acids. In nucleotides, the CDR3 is TGTGCCAGGGGGTCCAGCTCTGGGGCCAACGTCCTGACTTTC. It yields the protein CARGSSSGANVLTF.

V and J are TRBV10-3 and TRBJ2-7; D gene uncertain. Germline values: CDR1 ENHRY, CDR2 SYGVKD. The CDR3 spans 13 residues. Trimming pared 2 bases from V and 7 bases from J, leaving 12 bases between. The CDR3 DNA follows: TGTGCCATCAGTGAGGAGGTCGTGTCAGAGCAGTACTTC. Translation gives CAISEEVVSEQYF.

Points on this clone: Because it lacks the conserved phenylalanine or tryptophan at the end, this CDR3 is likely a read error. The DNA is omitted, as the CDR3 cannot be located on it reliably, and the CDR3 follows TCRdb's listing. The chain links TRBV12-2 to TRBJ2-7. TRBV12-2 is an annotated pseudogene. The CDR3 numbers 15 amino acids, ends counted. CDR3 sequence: CASRLVRGYGGAVEG.

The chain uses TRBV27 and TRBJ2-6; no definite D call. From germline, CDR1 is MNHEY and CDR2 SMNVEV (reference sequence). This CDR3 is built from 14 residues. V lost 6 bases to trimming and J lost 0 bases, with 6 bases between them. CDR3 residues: CASRLSSGANVLTF. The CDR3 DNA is TGTGCCAGCAGGCTCAGCTCTGGGGCCAACGTCCTGACTTTC.

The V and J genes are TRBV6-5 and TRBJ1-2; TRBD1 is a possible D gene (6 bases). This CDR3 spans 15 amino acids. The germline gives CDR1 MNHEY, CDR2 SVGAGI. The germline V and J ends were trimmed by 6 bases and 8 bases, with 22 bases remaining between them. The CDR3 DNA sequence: TGTGCCAGCAGGGCTGGGGGGGCAGGGGCGGTCGGCTACACCTTC. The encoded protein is CASRAGGAGAVGYTF.

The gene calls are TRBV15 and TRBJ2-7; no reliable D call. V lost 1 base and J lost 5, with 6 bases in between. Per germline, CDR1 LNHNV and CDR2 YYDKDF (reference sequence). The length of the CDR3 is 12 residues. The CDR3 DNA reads TGTGCCACCAGCAGAGCTCGGGACGAGCAGTACTTC. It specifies CATSRARDEQYF.

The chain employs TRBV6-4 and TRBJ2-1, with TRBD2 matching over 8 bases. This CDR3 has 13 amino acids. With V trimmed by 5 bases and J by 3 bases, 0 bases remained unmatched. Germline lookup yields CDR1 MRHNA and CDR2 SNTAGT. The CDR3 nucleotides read TGTGCCAGCAGTAGCGGGAGCTACAATGAGCAGTTCTTC. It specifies CASSSGSYNEQFF.

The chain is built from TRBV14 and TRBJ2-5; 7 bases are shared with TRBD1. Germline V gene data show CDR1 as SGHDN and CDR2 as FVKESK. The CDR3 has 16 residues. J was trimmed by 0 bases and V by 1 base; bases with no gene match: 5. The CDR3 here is CASSQVGTAYQETQYF. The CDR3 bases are TGTGCCAGCAGCCAAGTCGGGACAGCGTACCAAGAGACCCAGTACTTC. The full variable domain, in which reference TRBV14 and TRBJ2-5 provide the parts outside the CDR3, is EAGVTQFPSHSVIEKGQTVTLRCDPISGHDNLYWYRRVMGKEIKFLLHFVKESKQDESGMPNNRFLAERTGGTYSTLKVQPAELEDSGVYFCASSQVGTAYQETQYFGPGTRLLVL.

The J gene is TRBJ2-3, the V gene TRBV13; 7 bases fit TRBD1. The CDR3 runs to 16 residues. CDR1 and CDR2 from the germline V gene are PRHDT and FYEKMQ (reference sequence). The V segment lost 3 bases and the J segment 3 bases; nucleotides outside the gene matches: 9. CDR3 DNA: TGTGCCAGCAGCTTTCTCCGACAGGGTGGGACAGATACGCAGTATTTT. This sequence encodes CASSFLRQGGTDTQYF.

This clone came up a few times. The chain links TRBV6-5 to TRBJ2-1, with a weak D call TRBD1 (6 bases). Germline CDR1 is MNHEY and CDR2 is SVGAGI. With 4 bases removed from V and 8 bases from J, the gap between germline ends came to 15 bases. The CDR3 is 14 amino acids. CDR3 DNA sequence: TGTGCCAGCAGTTTGGGACCCTACAGGGATGAGCAGTTCTTC. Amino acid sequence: CASSLGPYRDEQFF.

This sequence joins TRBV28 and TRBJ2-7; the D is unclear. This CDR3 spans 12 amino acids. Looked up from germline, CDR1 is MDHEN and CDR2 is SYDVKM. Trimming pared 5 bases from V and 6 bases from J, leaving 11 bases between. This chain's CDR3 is CASSPLSGEQYF. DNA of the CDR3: TGTGCCAGCAGTCCCCTTTCGGGCGAGCAGTACTTC. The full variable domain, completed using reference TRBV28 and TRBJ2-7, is DVKVTQSSRYLVKRTGEKVFLECVQDMDHENMFWYRQDPGLGLRLIYFSYDVKMKEKGDIPEGYSVSREKKERFSLILESASTNQTSMYLCASSPLSGEQYFGPGTRLTVT.

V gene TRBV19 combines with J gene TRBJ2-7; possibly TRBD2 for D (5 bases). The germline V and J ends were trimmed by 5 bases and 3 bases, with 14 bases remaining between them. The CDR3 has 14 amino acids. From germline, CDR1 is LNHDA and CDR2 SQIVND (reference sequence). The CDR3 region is CASSPGLARYEQYF. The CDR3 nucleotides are TGTGCCAGTAGTCCTGGGTTAGCGCGCTACGAGCAGTACTTC. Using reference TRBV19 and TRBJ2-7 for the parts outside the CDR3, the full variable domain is DGGITQSPKYLFRKEGQNVTLSCEQNLNHDAMYWYRQDPGQGLRLIYYSQIVNDFQKGDIAEGYSVSREKKESFPLTVTSAQKNPTAFYLCASSPGLARYEQYFGPGTRLTVT.

CDR3 loop: CASSDRGGSTDTQYF. CDR3 bases: TGTGCCAGCAGTGACAGGGGCGGAAGCACAGATACGCAGTATTTT. The chain recombines TRBV6-4 with TRBJ2-3, with D perhaps matching TRBD1 (5 bases). The CDR3 has 15 residues. Trimming shortened V by 2 bases and J by 0 bases, and 9 bases separated the two germline ends. CDR1 and CDR2 (germline): MRHNA, SNTAGT.

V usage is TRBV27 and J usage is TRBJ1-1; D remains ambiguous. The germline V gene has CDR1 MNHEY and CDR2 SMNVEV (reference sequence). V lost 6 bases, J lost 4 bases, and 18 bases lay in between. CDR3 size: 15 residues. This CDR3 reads CASRSTAKPSTEAFF. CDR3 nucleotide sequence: TGTGCCAGCAGATCGACGGCCAAGCCAAGCACTGAAGCTTTCTTT.

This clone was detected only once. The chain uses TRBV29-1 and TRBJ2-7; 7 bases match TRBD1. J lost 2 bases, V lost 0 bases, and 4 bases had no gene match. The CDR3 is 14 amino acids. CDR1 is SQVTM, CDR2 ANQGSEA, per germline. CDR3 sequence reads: CSVEDDRVTYEQYF. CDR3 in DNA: TGCAGCGTTGAAGATGACAGGGTAACCTACGAGCAGTACTTC.

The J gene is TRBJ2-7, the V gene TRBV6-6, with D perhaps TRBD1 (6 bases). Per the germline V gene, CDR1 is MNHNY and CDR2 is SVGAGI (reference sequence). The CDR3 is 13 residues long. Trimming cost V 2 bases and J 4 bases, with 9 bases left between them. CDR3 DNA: TGTGCCAGCAGTTACGCGGACAGTTACGAGCAGTACTTC. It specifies CASSYADSYEQYF.

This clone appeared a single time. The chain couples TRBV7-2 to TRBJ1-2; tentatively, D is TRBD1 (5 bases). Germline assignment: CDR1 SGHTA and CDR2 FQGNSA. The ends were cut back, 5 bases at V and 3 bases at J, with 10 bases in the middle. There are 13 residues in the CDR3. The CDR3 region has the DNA TGTGCCAGCAGCCAAGGGGTCTACTATGGCTACACCTTC. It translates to CASSQGVYYGYTF.

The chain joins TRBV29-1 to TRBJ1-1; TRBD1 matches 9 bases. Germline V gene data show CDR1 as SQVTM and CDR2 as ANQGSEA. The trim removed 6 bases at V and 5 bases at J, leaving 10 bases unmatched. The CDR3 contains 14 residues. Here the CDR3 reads CSVYHGQGRTEAFF. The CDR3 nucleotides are TGCAGCGTATATCACGGACAGGGGAGGACTGAAGCTTTCTTT. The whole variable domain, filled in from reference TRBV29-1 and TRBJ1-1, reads SAVISQKPSRDICQRGTSLTIQCQVDSQVTMMFWYRQQPGQSLTLIATANQGSEATYESGFVIDKFPISRPNLTFSTLTVSNMSPEDSSIYLCSVYHGQGRTEAFFGQGTRLTVV.

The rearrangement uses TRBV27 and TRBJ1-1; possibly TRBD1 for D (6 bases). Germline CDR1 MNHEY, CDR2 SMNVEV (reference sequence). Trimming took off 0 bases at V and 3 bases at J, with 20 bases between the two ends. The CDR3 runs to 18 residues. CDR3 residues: CASSLSPLRGRGDTEAFF. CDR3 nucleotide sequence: TGTGCCAGCAGTTTATCCCCGCTGCGGGGCAGGGGTGACACTGAAGCTTTCTTT.

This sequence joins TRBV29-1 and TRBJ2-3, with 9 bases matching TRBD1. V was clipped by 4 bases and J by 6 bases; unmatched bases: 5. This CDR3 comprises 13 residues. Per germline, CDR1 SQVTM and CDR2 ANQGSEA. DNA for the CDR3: TGCAGCGTTGCGGGACAGGGCTACGATACGCAGTATTTT. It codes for CSVAGQGYDTQYF.

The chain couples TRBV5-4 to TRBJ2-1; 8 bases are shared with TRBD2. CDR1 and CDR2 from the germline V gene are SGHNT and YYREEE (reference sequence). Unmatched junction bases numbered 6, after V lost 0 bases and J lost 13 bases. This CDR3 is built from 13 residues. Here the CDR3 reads CASSLENGREQFF. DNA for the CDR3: TGTGCCAGCAGCTTGGAGAACGGGAGGGAACAGTTCTTC. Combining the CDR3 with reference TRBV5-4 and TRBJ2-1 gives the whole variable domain ETGVTQSPTHLIKTRGQQVTLRCSSQSGHNTVSWYQQALGQGPQFIFQYYREEENGRGNFPPRFSGLQFPNYSSELNVNALELDDSALYLCASSLENGREQFFGPGTRLTVL.

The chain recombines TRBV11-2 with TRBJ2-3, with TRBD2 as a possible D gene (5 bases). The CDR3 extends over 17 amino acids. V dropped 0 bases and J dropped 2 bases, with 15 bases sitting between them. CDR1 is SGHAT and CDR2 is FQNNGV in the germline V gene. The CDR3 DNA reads TGTGCCAGCAGCTTAGATCAAATGGACTCGACCACAGATACGCAGTATTTT. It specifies CASSLDQMDSTTDTQYF. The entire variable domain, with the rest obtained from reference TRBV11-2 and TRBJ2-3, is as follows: EAGVAQSPRYKIIEKRQSVAFWCNPISGHATLYWYQQILGQGPKLLIQFQNNGVVDDSQLPKDRFSAERLKGVDSTLKIQPAKLEDSAVYLCASSLDQMDSTTDTQYFGPGTRLTVL.

DNA for the CDR3: TGCGCCAGCAGCCAAGACCTAGTCCAAGAGACCCAGTACTTC. This gives the protein CASSQDLVQETQYF. V is TRBV4-1 and J is TRBJ2-5; D uncertain. V was pared by 0 bases and J by 1 base, with 6 bases between. The length of the CDR3 is 14 residues. Germline lookup yields CDR1 MGHRA and CDR2 YSYEKL.

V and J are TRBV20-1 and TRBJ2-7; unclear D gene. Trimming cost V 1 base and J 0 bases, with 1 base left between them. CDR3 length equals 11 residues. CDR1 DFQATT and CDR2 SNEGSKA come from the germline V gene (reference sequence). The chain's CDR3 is CSARGSYEQYF. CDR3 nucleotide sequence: TGCAGTGCTAGAGGCTCCTACGAGCAGTACTTC.

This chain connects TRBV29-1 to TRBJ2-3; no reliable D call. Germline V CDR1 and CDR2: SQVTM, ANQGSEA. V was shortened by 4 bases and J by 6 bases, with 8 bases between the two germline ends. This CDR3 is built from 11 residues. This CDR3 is CSVGAMDTQYF. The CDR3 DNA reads TGCAGCGTTGGGGCTATGGATACGCAGTATTTT.

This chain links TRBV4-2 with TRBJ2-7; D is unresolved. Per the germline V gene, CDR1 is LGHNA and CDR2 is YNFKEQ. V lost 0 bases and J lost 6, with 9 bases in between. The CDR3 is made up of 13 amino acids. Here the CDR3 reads CASSQDPSAEQYF. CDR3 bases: TGTGCCAGCAGCCAAGATCCGAGTGCCGAGCAGTACTTC.

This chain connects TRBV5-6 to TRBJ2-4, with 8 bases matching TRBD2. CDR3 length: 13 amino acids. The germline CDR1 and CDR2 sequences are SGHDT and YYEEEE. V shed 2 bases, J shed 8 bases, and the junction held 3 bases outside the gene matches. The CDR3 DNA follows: TGTGCCAGCAGCTTCAGCGGGAGTGACATTCAGTACTTC. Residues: CASSFSGSDIQYF.

The CDR3 loop is CASSLSLLYNEQFF. The CDR3 nucleotides read TGTGCCAGCAGCTTGAGTCTATTATACAATGAGCAGTTCTTC. V is TRBV7-2 and J is TRBJ2-1; D is uncertain. The CDR3 covers 14 residues. The V end lost 3 bases, the J end lost 4 bases, and 10 bases lay between the germline ends. Germline lookup yields CDR1 SGHTA and CDR2 FQGNSA.

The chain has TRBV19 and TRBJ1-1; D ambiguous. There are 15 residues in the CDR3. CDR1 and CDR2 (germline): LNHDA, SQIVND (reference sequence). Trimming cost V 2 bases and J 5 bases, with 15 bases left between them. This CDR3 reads CASSIQHATGTEAFF. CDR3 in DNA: TGTGCCAGTAGTATACAACACGCCACGGGAACTGAAGCTTTCTTT.